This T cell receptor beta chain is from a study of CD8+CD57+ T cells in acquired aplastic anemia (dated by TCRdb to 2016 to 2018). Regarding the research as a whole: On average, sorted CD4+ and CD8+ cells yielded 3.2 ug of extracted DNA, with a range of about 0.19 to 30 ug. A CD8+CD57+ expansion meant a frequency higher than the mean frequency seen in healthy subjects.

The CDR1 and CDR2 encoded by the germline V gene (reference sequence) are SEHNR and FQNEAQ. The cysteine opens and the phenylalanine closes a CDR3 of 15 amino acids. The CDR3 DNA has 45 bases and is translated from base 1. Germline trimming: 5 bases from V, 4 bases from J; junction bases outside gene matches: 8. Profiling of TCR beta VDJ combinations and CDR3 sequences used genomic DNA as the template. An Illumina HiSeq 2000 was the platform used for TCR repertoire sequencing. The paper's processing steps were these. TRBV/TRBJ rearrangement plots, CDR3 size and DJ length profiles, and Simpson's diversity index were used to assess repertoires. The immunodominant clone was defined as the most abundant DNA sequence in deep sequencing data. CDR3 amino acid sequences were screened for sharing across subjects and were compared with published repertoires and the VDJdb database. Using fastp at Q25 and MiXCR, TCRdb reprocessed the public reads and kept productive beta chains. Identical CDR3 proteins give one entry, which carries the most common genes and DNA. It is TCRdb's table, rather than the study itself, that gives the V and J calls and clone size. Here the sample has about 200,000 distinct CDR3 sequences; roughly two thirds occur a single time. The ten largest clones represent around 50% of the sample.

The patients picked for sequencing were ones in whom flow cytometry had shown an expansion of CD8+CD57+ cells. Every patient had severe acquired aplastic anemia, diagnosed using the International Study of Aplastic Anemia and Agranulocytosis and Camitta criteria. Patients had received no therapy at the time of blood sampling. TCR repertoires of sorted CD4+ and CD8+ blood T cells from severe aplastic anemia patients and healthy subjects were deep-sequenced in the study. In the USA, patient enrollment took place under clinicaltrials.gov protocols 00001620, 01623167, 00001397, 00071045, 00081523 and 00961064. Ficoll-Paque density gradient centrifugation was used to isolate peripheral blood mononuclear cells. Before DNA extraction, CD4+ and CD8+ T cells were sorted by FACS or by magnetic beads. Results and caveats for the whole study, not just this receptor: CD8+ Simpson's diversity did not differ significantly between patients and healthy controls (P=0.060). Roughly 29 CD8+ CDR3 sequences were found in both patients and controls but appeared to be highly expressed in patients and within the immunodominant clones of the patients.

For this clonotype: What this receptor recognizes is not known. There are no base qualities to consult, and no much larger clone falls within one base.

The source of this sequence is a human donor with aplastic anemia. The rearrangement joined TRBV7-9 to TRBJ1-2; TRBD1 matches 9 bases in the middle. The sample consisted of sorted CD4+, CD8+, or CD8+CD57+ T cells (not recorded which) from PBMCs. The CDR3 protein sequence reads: CASSPVTGGSYGYTF. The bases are TGTGCCAGCAGCCCTGTGACAGGGGGAAGCTATGGCTACACCTTC.